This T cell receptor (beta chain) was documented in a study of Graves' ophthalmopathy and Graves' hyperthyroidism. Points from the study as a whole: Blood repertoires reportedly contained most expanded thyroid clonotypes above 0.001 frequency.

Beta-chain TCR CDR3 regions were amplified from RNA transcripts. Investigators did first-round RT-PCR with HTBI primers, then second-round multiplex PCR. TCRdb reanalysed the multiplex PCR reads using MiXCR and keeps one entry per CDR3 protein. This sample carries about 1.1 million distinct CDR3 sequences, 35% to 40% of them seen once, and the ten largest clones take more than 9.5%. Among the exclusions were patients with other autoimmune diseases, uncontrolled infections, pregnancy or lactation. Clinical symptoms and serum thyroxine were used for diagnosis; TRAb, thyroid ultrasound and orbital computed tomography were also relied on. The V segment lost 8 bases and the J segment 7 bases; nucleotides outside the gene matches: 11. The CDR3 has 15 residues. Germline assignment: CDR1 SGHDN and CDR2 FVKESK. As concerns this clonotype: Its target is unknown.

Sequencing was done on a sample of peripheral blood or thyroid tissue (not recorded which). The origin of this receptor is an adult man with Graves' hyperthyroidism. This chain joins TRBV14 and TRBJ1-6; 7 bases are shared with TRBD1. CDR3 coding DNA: TGTGCCAGCTCACCTGGTGGGACAGTAAATTCACCCCTCCACTTT. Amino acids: CASSPGGTVNSPLHF.